This entry lists 23 T cell receptor beta chains sequenced from one sample in a study of cytomegalovirus exposure and HLA in healthy donors (dated by TCRdb to 2015 to 2018). To prepare the library, the immunoSEQ multiplex PCR assay was applied. A mixture of 60 forward primers for TCR Vbeta segments and 13 reverse primers for TCR Jbeta segments was used in the multiplex PCR. The immuneACCESS repertoire file appears here via TCRdb, limited to in-frame rearrangements. These files lack a portion of the clones; in checked studies, under half of the deficit traces to unresolved V genes, and the cause of the others is not known. Counted in this sample were over 150,000 clones; around 80% of them appeared once. Together, the top ten hold over 1.2% of the sample. Sequenced: PBMCs. The receptors come from a man between 18 and 35 years old in good health and CMV-seronegative.

V is TRBV23-1 and J is TRBJ2-5, with a possible D match to TRBD1 (6 bases). TRBV23-1 is an ORF for which the function is uncertain. The CDR3 is 12 residues long. Trimming took 8 bases from V and 2 from J, leaving 9 bases between them. For the CDR3, the DNA is TGCGCCAGCCGGACAGCGCAAGAGACCCAGTACTTC. This gives the protein CASRTAQETQYF.

The V and J genes are TRBV5-1 and TRBJ1-2, with D possibly TRBD1 on 5 matching bases. The V end was cut by 0 bases, the J end by 8 bases, with 8 bases between. Germline V gene data show CDR1 as SGHRS and CDR2 as YFSETQ. The CDR3 runs to 12 residues. The CDR3 sequence is CASSLATGGYTF. The CDR3 nucleotides are TGCGCCAGCAGCTTGGCCACAGGCGGCTACACCTTC.

This clone was seen a handful of times. V is TRBV9 and J is TRBJ1-6, with D tentatively TRBD1 (5 bases). CDR3 size: 15 residues. V lost 0 bases and J lost 8, with 12 bases in between. Germline V gene data show CDR1 as SGDLS and CDR2 as YYNGEE. CDR3 DNA sequence: TGTGCCAGCAGCGTAGAGGACACTCTTTATTCACCCCTCCACTTT. This codes for CASSVEDTLYSPLHF.

V and J are TRBV9 and TRBJ2-3, with TRBD2 matching 8 bases. Trimming at V came to 2 bases and at J to 4 bases, leaving 12 bases not matched to a gene. This CDR3 is 17 amino acids long. Germline CDR1 and CDR2: SGDLS and YYNGEE. This chain's CDR3 is CASSVSKAGVLADTQYF. The CDR3 DNA is TGTGCCAGCAGCGTCTCCAAAGCGGGAGTCCTCGCAGATACGCAGTATTTT.

The V gene is TRBV5-1, the J gene TRBJ2-1; 14 nucleotides match TRBD2. Trimming at V came to 6 bases and at J to 2 bases, leaving 13 bases not matched to a gene. Germline CDR1 reads SGHRS; CDR2 reads YFSETQ. The CDR3 covers 19 residues. The CDR3 spells CASTTFGTSGSMTYNEQFF. CDR3 DNA sequence: TGCGCCAGCACCACGTTCGGGACTAGCGGGAGTATGACCTACAATGAGCAGTTCTTC. The full variable domain, with the rest looked up from reference TRBV5-1 and TRBJ2-1, is KAGVTQTPRYLIKTRGQQVTLSCSPISGHRSVSWYQQTPGQGLQFLFEYFSETQRNKGNFPGRFSGRQFSNSRSEMNVSTLELGDSALYLCASTTFGTSGSMTYNEQFFGPGTRLTVL.

The chain is built from TRBV25-1 and TRBJ1-4, with a weak D call TRBD1 (5 bases). V lost 2 bases, J lost 5 bases, and 15 bases lay in between. CDR3 length equals 16 residues. Per the germline V gene, CDR1 is MGHDK and CDR2 is SYGVNS. CDR3 nucleotide sequence: TGTGCCAGCAGTGAAGGAGGGGCATGGGGGAATGAAAAACTGTTTTTT. It translates to CASSEGGAWGNEKLFF.

The genes are TRBV19 and TRBJ2-7; a possible D gene is TRBD2 (6 bases). The CDR3 extends over 15 amino acids. CDR1 LNHDA and CDR2 SQIVND come from the germline V gene (reference sequence). V lost 0 bases to trimming and J lost 3 bases, with 12 bases between them. The CDR3 spells CASSIDPAGFYEQYF. The CDR3 DNA follows: TGTGCCAGTAGTATAGATCCCGCGGGGTTCTACGAGCAGTACTTC. The full variable domain, in which reference TRBV19 and TRBJ2-7 provide the parts outside the CDR3, is DGGITQSPKYLFRKEGQNVTLSCEQNLNHDAMYWYRQDPGQGLRLIYYSQIVNDFQKGDIAEGYSVSREKKESFPLTVTSAQKNPTAFYLCASSIDPAGFYEQYFGPGTRLTVT.

The genes are TRBV4-1 and TRBJ1-1; TRBD1 agrees at 7 bases. Trimming cost V 4 bases and J 1 base; bases outside gene matches: 3. Germline lookup yields CDR1 MGHRA and CDR2 YSYEKL. There are 14 residues in the CDR3. In DNA form, the CDR3 reads TGCGCCAGCAGCCCGGGGACAGAGAACACTGAAGCTTTCTTT. Encoded protein: CASSPGTENTEAFF.

This clone appeared a few times. The chain joins TRBV19 to TRBJ2-7; 10 nucleotides line up with TRBD2. Per germline, CDR1 LNHDA and CDR2 SQIVND (reference sequence). The CDR3 spans 13 residues. J was trimmed by 6 bases and V by 11 bases; bases with no gene match: 10. The CDR3 region is CAVGGLASSEQYF. CDR3 DNA: TGTGCCGTGGGGGGACTAGCGTCTTCCGAGCAGTACTTC.

This chain links TRBV5-4 with TRBJ1-2; D is unclear. This CDR3 region has 15 residues. V lost 0 bases and J lost 5, with 14 bases in between. Germline V gene sequence: CDR1 SGHNT, CDR2 YYREEE (reference sequence). The CDR3: CASSLVAGEGYGYTF. The DNA for the CDR3 is TGTGCCAGCAGCTTGGTCGCTGGGGAGGGATATGGCTACACCTTC.

The chain recombines TRBV6-1 with TRBJ2-1; TRBD1 matches at 7 bases. V trimming: 8 bases; J trimming: 9 bases; junction bases outside the gene matches: 10. Germline CDR1 MNHNS, CDR2 SASEGT. The CDR3 is 13 residues long. CDR3 sequence reads: CASAQGQTAEQFF. CDR3 DNA: TGTGCCAGCGCCCAGGGACAGACAGCTGAGCAGTTCTTC.

The rearrangement uses TRBV18 and TRBJ1-1; weak D call: TRBD1 (5 bases). The CDR3 runs to 15 residues. Trimming took off 4 bases at V and 3 bases at J, with 15 bases between the two ends. Germline V gene sequence: CDR1 KGHSH, CDR2 LQKENI. Here the CDR3 DNA reads TGTGCCAGCTCACTGCGGGACCCATCGGACACTGAAGCTTTCTTT. Protein product: CASSLRDPSDTEAFF.

The chain recombines TRBV7-2 with TRBJ2-7; D is unclear. The length of the CDR3 is 15 residues. The germline V gene encodes CDR1 SGHTA and CDR2 FQGNSA. Trimming left V 0 bases short and J 5 bases short, with 14 bases between. The CDR3 DNA follows: TGTGCCAGCAGCTTAGCCCGACCCGATCGGGACGAGCAGTACTTC. This sequence encodes CASSLARPDRDEQYF.

This clone was counted between two and nine times. V usage is TRBV4-3 and J usage is TRBJ2-2, with 9 nucleotides matching TRBD2. J gave up 6 bases and V 1 base, and 6 bases lay outside the gene matches. The CDR3 has 16 amino acids. Germline assignment: CDR1 LGHNA and CDR2 YSLEER. The CDR3 sequence: CASSQGVSGSPGELFF. The CDR3 DNA follows: TGCGCCAGCAGCCAAGGAGTTAGCGGGAGTCCCGGGGAGCTGTTTTTT.

The chain carries TRBV6-4 and TRBJ2-2, with no clear D. The CDR3 has 13 residues. Germline CDR1 MRHNA, CDR2 SNTAGT. Deletions cut 3 bases from V and 4 bases from J, with 6 bases between. In nucleotides, the CDR3 is TGTGCCAGCAGTGATATAGTCACCGGGGAGCTGTTTTTT. Its translation is CASSDIVTGELFF.

As DNA, the CDR3 is TGTGCCAGCAGCACCCGTCTGGACGGGAGGTTCCAAGAGACCCAGTACTTC. Translation gives CASSTRLDGRFQETQYF. The gene calls are TRBV9 and TRBJ2-5; TRBD2 aligns across 7 bases. With 4 bases clipped from V and 1 base from J, the junction kept 13 bases outside the gene matches. Germline-derived CDR1 and CDR2 are SGDLS and YYNGEE. The CDR3 spans 17 residues.

V is TRBV5-4 and J is TRBJ2-5, with 8 bases aligning to TRBD2. Germline V lookup: CDR1 SGHNT, CDR2 YYREEE (reference sequence). The CDR3 spans 15 residues. V was clipped by 0 bases and J by 5 bases; unmatched bases: 6. The chain's CDR3 is CASSLGRTGGETQYF. The CDR3 DNA is TGTGCCAGCAGCTTGGGTAGGACGGGGGGGGAGACCCAGTACTTC.

The J gene is TRBJ2-3, the V gene TRBV5-1, with 9 bases identical to TRBD2. The germline V gene has CDR1 SGHRS and CDR2 YFSETQ. The CDR3 covers 15 residues. V shed 0 bases and J 4 bases; nucleotides not matched to a gene: 3. CDR3 residues: CASSLGLAESDTQYF. CDR3 coding DNA: TGCGCCAGCAGCTTGGGACTAGCGGAGTCAGATACGCAGTATTTT.

The chain combines TRBV10-1 with TRBJ1-2; TRBD1 agrees at 8 bases. This CDR3 contains 14 residues. The germline CDR1 and CDR2 sequences are WNHNN and SYGVQD (reference sequence). V was pared by 6 bases and J by 7 bases, with 10 bases of the junction left unmatched. CDR3 DNA: TGCGCCAGCAGAGGGACAGGAGCTACTCTTGGCTACACCTTC. Its translation: CASRGTGATLGYTF.

This clone occurred a few times. CDR3 sequence (DNA): TGTGCCAGTAGTATAGAAGGGGATGGCTACACCTTC. Amino acid sequence: CASSIEGDGYTF. The gene calls are TRBV19 and TRBJ1-2, with D perhaps matching TRBD1 (5 bases). Germline CDR1 and CDR2: LNHDA and SQIVND (reference sequence). The CDR3 covers 12 residues. The ends were cut back, 0 bases at V and 6 bases at J, with 5 bases in the middle.

The rearrangement uses TRBV29-1 and TRBJ1-2, with D tentatively TRBD1 (5 bases). CDR3 length: 12 residues. Germline V gives CDR1 SQVTM, CDR2 ANQGSEA. The V end lost 0 bases, the J end lost 8 bases, and 10 bases lay between the germline ends. CDR3 sequence: CSVEDQGRGYTF. The CDR3 DNA follows: TGCAGCGTTGAAGATCAGGGTAGGGGCTACACCTTC.

This clone was seen a handful of times. This chain links TRBV28 with TRBJ2-3, with D maybe TRBD1 (6 bases). The V end lost 7 bases, the J end lost 4 bases, and 15 bases lay between the germline ends. CDR1 and CDR2 from the germline V gene are MDHEN and SYDVKM. The CDR3 is made up of 14 amino acids. Written as DNA, the CDR3 is TGTGCCAGCAACCCAGGGGATGGCGCAGATACGCAGTATTTT. Translation: CASNPGDGADTQYF.

The chain has TRBV4-3 and TRBJ2-1; weak D call: TRBD1 (5 bases). The V end lost 1 base, the J end lost 10 bases, and 8 bases lay between the germline ends. In germline, CDR1 is LGHNA, CDR2 YSLEER. The length of the CDR3 is 12 residues. In DNA, the CDR3 is TGCGCCAGCAGCCAAGGGGGCTTAGAGCAGTTCTTC. As protein: CASSQGGLEQFF.